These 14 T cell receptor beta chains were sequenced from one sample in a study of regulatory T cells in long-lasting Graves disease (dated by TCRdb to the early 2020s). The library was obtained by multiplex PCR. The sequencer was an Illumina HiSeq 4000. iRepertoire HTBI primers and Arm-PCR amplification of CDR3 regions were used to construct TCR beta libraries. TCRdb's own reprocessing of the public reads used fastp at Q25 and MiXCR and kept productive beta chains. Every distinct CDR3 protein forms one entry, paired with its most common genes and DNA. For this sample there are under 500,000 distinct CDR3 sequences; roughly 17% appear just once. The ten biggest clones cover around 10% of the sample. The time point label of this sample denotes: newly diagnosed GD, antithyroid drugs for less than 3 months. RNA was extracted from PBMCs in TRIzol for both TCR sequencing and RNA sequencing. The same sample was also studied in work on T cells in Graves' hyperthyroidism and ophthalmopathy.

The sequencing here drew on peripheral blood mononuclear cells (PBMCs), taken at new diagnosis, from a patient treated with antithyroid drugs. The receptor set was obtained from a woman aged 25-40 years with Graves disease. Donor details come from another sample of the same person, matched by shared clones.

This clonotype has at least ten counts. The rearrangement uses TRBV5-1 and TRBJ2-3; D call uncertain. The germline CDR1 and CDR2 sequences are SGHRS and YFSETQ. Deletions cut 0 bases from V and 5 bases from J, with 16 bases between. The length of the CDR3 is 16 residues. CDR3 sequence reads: CASSLAAAPVEDTQYF. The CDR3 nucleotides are TGCGCCAGCAGCTTGGCGGCAGCTCCAGTCGAAGATACGCAGTATTTT.

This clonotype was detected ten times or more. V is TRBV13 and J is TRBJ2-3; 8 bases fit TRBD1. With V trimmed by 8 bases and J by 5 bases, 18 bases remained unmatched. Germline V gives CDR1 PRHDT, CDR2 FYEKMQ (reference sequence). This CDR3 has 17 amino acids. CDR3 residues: CASRPPVGDRFIDTQYF. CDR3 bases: TGTGCCAGCCGTCCCCCCGTGGGGGACAGGTTTATAGATACGCAGTATTTT. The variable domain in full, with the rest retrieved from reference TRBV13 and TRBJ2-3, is AAGVIQSPRHLIKEKRETATLKCYPIPRHDTVYWYQQGPGQDPQFLISFYEKMQSDKGSIPDRFSAQQFSDYHSELNMSSLELGDSALYFCASRPPVGDRFIDTQYFGPGTRLTVL.

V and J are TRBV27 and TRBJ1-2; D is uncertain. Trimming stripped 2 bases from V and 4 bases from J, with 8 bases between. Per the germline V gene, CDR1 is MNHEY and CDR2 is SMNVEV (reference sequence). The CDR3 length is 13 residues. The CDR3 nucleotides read TGTGCCAGCAGTTTAAATCACGGCTATGGCTACACCTTC. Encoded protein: CASSLNHGYGYTF.

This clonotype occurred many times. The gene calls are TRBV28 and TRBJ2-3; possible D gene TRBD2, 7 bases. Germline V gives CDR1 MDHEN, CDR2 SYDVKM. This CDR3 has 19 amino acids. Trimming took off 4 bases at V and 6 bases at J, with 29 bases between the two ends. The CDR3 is CASSSLPRGGRLPQDTQYF. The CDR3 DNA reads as TGTGCCAGCAGTTCCCTGCCTAGGGGGGGACGCCTCCCTCAGGATACGCAGTATTTT.

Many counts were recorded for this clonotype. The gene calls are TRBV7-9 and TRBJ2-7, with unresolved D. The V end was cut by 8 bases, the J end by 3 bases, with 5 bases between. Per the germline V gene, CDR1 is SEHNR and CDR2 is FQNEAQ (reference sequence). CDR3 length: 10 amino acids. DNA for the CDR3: TGTGCCAGCGGGTTCTACGAGCAGTACTTC. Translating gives CASGFYEQYF.

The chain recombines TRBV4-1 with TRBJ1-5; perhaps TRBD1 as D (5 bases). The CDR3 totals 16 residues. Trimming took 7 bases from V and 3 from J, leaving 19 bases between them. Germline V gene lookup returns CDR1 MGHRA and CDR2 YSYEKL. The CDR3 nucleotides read TGCGCCAGCACCCCCGAGGGGATCGCCCACAATCAGCCCCAGCATTTT. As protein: CASTPEGIAHNQPQHF.

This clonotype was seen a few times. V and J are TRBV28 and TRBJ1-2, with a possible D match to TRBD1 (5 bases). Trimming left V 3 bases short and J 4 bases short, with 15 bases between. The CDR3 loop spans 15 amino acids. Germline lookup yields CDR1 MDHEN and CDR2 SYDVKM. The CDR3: CASSFIFWGSYGYTF. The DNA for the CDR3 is TGTGCCAGCAGTTTTATTTTTTGGGGGTCCTATGGCTACACCTTC.

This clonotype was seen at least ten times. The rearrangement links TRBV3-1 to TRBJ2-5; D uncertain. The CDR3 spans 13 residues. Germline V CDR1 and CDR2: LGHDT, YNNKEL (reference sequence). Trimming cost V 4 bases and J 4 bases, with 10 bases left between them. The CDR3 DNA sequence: TGTGCCAGCAGCCCCTCCAGTCGAGAGACCCAGTACTTC. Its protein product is CASSPSSRETQYF.

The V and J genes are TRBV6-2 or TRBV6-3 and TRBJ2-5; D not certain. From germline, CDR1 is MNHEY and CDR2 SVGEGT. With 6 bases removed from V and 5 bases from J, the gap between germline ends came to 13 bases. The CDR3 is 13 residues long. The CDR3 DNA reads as TGTGCCAGCAGCCGTACTCGGATGGAGACCCAGTACTTC. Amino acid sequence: CASSRTRMETQYF.

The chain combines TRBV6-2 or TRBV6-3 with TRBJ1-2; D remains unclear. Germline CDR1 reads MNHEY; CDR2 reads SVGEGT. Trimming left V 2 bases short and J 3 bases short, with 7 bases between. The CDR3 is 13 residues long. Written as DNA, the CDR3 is TGTGCCAGCAGTTACGGGCCCGACTATGGCTACACCTTC. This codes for CASSYGPDYGYTF.

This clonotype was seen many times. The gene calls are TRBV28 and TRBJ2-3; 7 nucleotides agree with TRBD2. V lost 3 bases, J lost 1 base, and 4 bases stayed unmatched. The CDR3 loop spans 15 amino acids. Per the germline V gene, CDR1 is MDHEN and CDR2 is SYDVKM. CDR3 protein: CASSLAGAGTDTQYF. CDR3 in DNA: TGTGCCAGCAGTTTGGCGGGAGCTGGCACAGATACGCAGTATTTT.

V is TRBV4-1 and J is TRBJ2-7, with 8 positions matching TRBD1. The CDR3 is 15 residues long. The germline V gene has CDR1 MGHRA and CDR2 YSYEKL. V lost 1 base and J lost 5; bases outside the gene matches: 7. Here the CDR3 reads CASSQAKDRVNEQYF. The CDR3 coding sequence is TGCGCCAGCAGCCAAGCTAAGGACAGGGTTAACGAGCAGTACTTC.

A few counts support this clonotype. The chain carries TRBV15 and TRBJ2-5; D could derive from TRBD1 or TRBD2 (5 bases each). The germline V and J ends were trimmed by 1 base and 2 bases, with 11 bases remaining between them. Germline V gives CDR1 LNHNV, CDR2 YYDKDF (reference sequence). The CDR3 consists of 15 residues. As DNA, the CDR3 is TGTGCCACCAGCAGAGGGGGCGGCGGGCAAGAGACCCAGTACTTC. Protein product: CATSRGGGGQETQYF.

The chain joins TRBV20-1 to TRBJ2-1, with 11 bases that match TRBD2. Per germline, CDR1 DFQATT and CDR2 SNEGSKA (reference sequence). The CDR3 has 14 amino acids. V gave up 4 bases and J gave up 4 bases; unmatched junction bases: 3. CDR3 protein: CSATLAGGYNEQFF. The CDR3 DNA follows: TGCAGTGCTACTCTAGCGGGAGGATACAATGAGCAGTTCTTC.